This T cell receptor (beta chain) was found in a study of T-cell reconstitution after alpha-beta-depleted transplantation in children. Germline assignment: CDR1 SEHNR and CDR2 FQNEAQ (reference sequence). V was clipped by 1 base and J by 5 bases, with 14 bases between them. This CDR3 is 15 amino acids long. The authors prepared the TCRbeta library with unique molecular identifiers. In TCRdb, the PCR reads were re-called with MiXCR into one record per CDR3 protein. The sample contains about 270,000 distinct CDR3 sequences, around 9.6% of which appear only once. Only a few counts were recorded for this clonotype.

The gene calls are TRBV7-9 and TRBJ2-5; no clear D. Sequences were derived from PBMCs from the stem cell graft donor, sampled from the stem cell graft. The origin of this receptor is a human donor who donated a stem cell graft to a child with SCID. The DNA of the CDR3 is TGTGCCAGCAGCTTAGTTGACACGCCGGGCGAGACCCAGTACTTC. Encoded protein: CASSLVDTPGETQYF. The whole variable domain, filled in from reference TRBV7-9 and TRBJ2-5, reads DTGVSQNPRHKITKRGQNVTFRCDPISEHNRLYWYRQTLGQGPEFLTYFQNEAQLEKSRLLSDRFSAERPKGSFSTLEIQRTEQGDSAMYLCASSLVDTPGETQYFGPGTRLLVL.